A selection of T cell receptor beta chains follows, all from one sample in a study of beta chain features in type 1 diabetes. Measured with immunoSEQ multiplex PCR; TCRdb has only the in-frame clones, and not every one. The sample has 350,000 to 450,000 clones, roughly 12% seen once. Sequenced input: naive CD4+ T cells from blood. These receptors originate from a woman between 18 and 30 years old with type 1 diabetes. CDR3s include the opening cysteine and the closing phenylalanine or tryptophan. D genes are given only for firm matches. Not every row has a clone size; where given, it reads once, few, many or a size class.

v_gene,d_gene,j_gene,abundance,CDR3nt,CDR3aa
TRBV5-4,-,TRBJ2-3,few,TGTGCCAGCAGCCCCCTTCCGCAGTATTTT,CASSPLPQYF
TRBV5-1,TRBD1,TRBJ2-5,few,TGCGCCAGCAGCGCCCCGGGACAGGGGGATCGGACCCAGTACTTC,CASSAPGQGDRTQYF
TRBV19,-,TRBJ2-1,once,TGTGCCAGTAATATTGGCCATGAGCAGTTCTTC,CASNIGHEQFF
TRBV23-1,-,TRBJ2-3,-,TGCGCCAGCAGTCCCCGAGTGGCGATCGGGACAGATACGCAGTATTTT,CASSPRVAIGTDTQYF
TRBV30,TRBD1,TRBJ1-2,-,TGTGCCTGGAGCCGATCCCTCTCCGGGACAGGGAAAAGGAACTATGGCTACACCTTC,CAWSRSLSGTGKRNYGYTF
TRBV2,-,TRBJ1-2,-,TGTGCCAGCATTAGCCCTGACAGGAACTATGGCTACACCTTC,CASISPDRNYGYTF
TRBV14,-,TRBJ1-1,-,TGTGCCAGCAGCCTAGTCCACACTGAAGCTTTCTTT,CASSLVHTEAFF
TRBV30,TRBD2,TRBJ2-3,few,TGTGCCTGGAGCCGAACCCGGACTAGCGGGAACACAGATACGCAGTATTTT,CAWSRTRTSGNTDTQYF
TRBV25-1,-,TRBJ1-5,few,TGTGCCAGCAGTCAGACAGGAGTCAATCAGCCCCAGCATTTT,CASSQTGVNQPQHF
TRBV5-1,TRBD2,TRBJ2-5,few,TGCGCCAGCAGCTTTCGGGGGGAGGTCCACCAAGAGACCCAGTACTTC,CASSFRGEVHQETQYF
TRBV9,-,TRBJ2-7,few,TGTGCCAGCAGCGTAGGATTAGGGGATTACCCGGCCGGGGGGCTTTCCTACGAGCAGTACTTC,CASSVGLGDYPAGGLSYEQYF